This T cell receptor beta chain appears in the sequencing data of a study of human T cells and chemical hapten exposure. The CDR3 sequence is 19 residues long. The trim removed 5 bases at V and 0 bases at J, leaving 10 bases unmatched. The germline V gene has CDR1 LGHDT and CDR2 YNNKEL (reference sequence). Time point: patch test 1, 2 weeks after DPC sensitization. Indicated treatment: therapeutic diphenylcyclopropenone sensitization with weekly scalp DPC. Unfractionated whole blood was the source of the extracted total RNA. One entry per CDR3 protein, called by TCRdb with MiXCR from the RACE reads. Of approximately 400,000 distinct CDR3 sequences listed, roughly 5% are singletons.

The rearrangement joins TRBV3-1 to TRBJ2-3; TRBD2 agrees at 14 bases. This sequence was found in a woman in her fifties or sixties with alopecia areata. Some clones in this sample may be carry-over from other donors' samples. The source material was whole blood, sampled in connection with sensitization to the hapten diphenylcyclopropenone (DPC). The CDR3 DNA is TGTGCCAGCAGCACCCGACTAGCGGGAGGGCCGAGAAGCACAGATACGCAGTATTTT. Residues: CASSTRLAGGPRSTDTQYF.